One and the same sample provided the 3 T cell receptor beta chains below, sequenced in a study of shared clonotypes between healthy human individuals. Clones were read by immunoSEQ multiplex PCR, and TCRdb kept only the in-frame ones, dropping some. The sample lists roughly 1,100,000 clones, approximately 68% occurring once. Specimen: memory CD4+ T cells sorted from blood. Subset denoted: CD45RA-negative fraction. The receptor set was obtained from a young man in good health.

The chain couples TRBV2 to TRBJ2-5, with 12 bases lining up with TRBD2. The CDR3 consists of 16 residues. J lost 4 bases, V lost 2 bases, and 5 bases had no gene match. The germline V gene has CDR1 SNHLY and CDR2 FYNNEI. The CDR3 is CASSELLAGGGETQYF. For the CDR3, the DNA is TGTGCCAGCAGTGAATTACTAGCGGGAGGTGGAGAGACCCAGTACTTC.

V usage is TRBV6-1 and J usage is TRBJ2-5, with D perhaps matching TRBD1 or TRBD2 (5 bases each). The CDR3 has 13 residues. From germline, CDR1 is MNHNS and CDR2 SASEGT. V lost 5 bases and J lost 4, with 11 bases in between. The CDR3 protein is CASSQGRRETQYF. In DNA, the CDR3 is TGTGCCAGCAGTCAGGGACGGAGAGAGACCCAGTACTTC.

This clone was detected a few times. V usage is TRBV7-9 and J usage is TRBJ2-1, with TRBD1 matching over 7 bases. CDR1 is SEHNR and CDR2 is FQNEAQ in the germline V gene (reference sequence). V shed 3 bases and J 4 bases; nucleotides not matched to a gene: 3. CDR3 length: 14 amino acids. The chain's CDR3 is CASSLGQIYNEQFF. CDR3 DNA: TGTGCCAGCAGCTTGGGACAGATATACAATGAGCAGTTCTTC.